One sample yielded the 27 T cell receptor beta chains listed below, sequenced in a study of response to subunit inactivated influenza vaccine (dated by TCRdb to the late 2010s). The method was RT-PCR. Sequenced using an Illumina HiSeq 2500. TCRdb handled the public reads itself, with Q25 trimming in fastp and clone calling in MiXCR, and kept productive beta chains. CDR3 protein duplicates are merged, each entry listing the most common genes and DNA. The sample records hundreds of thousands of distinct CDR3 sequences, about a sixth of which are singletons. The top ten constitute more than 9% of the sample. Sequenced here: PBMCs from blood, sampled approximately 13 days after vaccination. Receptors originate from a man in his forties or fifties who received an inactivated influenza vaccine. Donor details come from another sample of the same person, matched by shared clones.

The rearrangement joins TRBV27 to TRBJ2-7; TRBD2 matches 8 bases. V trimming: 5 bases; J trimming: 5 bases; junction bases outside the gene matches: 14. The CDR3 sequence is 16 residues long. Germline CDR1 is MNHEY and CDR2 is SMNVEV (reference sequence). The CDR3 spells CASSRVPGTRADEQYF. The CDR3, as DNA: TGTGCCAGCAGTAGGGTCCCGGGGACTAGGGCGGACGAGCAGTACTTC.

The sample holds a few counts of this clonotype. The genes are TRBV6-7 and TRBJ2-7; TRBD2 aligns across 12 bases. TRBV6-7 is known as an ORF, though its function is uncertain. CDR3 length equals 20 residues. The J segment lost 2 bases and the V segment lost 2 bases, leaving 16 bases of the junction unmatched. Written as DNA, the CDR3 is TGTGCCAGCAGTTACGGGGATACTCGGGGACTAGCGGGCGTAACCTACGAGCAGTACTTC. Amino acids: CASSYGDTRGLAGVTYEQYF.

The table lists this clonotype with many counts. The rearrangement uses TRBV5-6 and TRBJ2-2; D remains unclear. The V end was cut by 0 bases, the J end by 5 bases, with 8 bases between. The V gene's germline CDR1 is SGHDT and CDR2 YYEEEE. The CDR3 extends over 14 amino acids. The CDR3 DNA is TGTGCCAGCAGCTTGGTTTACCTAACCGGGGAGCTGTTTTTT. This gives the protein CASSLVYLTGELFF.

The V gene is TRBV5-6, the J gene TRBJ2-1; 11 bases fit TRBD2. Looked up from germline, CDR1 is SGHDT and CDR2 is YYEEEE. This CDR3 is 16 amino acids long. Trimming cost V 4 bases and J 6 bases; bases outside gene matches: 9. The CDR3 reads CASSLSGLAVPNEQFF. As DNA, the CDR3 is TGTGCCAGCAGCCTATCGGGACTAGCGGTTCCCAATGAGCAGTTCTTC.

CDR3 bases: TGTGCCAGCAGTTACCCGGGACAGGGGGCCTATGGCTACACCTTC. This gives the protein CASSYPGQGAYGYTF. The V and J genes are TRBV6-2 or TRBV6-3 and TRBJ1-2; 12 bases map to TRBD1. The germline CDR1 and CDR2 sequences are MNHEY and SVGEGT. Losses at the gene ends were 2 bases for V and 4 bases for J; bases not matched to a gene: 2. CDR3 length: 15 residues.

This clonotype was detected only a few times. The chain's CDR3 is CASSFTVSSYEQYF. The CDR3 DNA reads as TGCGCCAGCAGCTTTACGGTCAGCTCCTACGAGCAGTACTTC. The V and J genes are TRBV5-1 and TRBJ2-7; D remains ambiguous. V was shortened by 2 bases and J by 0 bases, with 9 bases between the two germline ends. The germline V gene encodes CDR1 SGHRS and CDR2 YFSETQ. CDR3 length: 14 residues.

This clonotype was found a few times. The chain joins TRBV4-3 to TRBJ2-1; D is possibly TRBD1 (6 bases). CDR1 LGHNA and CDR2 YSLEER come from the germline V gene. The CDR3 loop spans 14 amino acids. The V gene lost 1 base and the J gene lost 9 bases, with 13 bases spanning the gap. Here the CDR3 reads CASSQAGDIGEQFF. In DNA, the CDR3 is TGCGCCAGCAGCCAAGCTGGGGACATCGGTGAGCAGTTCTTC.

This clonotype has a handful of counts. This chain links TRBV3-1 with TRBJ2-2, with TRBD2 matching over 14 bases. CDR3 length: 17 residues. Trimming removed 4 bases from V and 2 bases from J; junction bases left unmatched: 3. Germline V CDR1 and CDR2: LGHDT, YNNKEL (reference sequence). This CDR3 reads CASSRGTSGGNTGELFF. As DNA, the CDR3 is TGTGCCAGCAGCCGCGGGACTAGCGGGGGTAACACCGGGGAGCTGTTTTTT.

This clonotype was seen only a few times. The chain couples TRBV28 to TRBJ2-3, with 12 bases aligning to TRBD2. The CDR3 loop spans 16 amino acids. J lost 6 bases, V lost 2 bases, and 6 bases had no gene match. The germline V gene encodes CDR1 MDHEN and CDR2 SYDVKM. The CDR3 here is CASSLLAGGPGDTQYF. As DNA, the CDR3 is TGTGCCAGCAGTTTACTAGCGGGGGGGCCGGGGGATACGCAGTATTTT.

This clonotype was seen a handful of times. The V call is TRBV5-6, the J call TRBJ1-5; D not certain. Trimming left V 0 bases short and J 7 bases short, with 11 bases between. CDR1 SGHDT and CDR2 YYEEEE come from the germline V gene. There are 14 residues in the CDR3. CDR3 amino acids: CASSLGVGQQPQHF. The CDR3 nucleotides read TGTGCCAGCAGCTTGGGGGTCGGGCAGCAGCCCCAGCATTTT.

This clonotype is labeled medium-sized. CDR3 region: CASSVGTSGSHKQYF. As DNA, the CDR3 is TGTGCCAGCAGCGTGGGGACTAGCGGGAGTCATAAGCAGTACTTC. The chain recombines TRBV12-3 or TRBV12-4 with TRBJ2-7, with TRBD2 matching 14 bases. V gave up 6 bases and J gave up 8 bases; unmatched junction bases: 9. The CDR3 spans 15 residues.

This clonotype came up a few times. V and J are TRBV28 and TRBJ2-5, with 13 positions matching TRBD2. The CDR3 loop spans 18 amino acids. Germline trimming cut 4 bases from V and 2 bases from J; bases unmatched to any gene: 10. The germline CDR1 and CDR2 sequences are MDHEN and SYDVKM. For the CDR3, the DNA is TGTGCCAGCAGTTCCGAACCCGGGACTAGCGGGATTCAAGAGACCCAGTACTTC. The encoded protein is CASSSEPGTSGIQETQYF.

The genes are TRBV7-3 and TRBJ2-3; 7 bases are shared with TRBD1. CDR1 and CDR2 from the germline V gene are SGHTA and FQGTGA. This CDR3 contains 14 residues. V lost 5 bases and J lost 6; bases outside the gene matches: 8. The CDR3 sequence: CASSKSNRGDTQYF. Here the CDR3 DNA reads TGTGCCAGCAGCAAATCGAACAGGGGCGATACGCAGTATTTT.

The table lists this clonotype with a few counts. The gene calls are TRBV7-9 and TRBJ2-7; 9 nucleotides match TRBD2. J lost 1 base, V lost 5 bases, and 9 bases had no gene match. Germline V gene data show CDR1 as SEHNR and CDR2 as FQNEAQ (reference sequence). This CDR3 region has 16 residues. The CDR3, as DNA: TGTGCCAGCAGCACCAGCTTAGCGGGAGCTTCCTACGAGCAGTACTTC. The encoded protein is CASSTSLAGASYEQYF.

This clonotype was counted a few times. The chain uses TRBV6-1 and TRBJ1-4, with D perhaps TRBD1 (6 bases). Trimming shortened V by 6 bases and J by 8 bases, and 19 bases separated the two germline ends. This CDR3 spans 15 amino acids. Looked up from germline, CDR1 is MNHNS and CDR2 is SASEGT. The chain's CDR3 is CASRGIGGMAEKLFF. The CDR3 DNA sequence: TGTGCCAGCAGAGGCATAGGGGGTATGGCGGAAAAACTGTTTTTT.

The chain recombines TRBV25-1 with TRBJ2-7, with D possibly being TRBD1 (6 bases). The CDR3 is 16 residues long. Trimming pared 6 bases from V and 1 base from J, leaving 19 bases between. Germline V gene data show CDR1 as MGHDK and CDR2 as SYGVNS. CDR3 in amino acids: CASRGMGYTGSYEQYF. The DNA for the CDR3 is TGTGCCAGCAGAGGGATGGGCTACACAGGGTCCTACGAGCAGTACTTC.

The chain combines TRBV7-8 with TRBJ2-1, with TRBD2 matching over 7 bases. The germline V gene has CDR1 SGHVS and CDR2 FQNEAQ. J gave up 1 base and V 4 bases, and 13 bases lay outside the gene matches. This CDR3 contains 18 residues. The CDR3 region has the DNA TGTGCCAGCAGCTCCGGACTAGTTGGGTTTGGTTCCTACAATGAGCAGTTCTTC. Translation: CASSSGLVGFGSYNEQFF.

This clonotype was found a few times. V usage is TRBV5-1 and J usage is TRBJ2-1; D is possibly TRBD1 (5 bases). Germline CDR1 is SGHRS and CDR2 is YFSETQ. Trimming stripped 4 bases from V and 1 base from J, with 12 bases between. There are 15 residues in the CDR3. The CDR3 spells CASSRDSGSYNEQFF. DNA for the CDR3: TGCGCCAGCAGCCGAGACAGTGGGTCCTACAATGAGCAGTTCTTC. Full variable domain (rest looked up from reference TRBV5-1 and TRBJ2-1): KAGVTQTPRYLIKTRGQQVTLSCSPISGHRSVSWYQQTPGQGLQFLFEYFSETQRNKGNFPGRFSGRQFSNSRSEMNVSTLELGDSALYLCASSRDSGSYNEQFFGPGTRLTVL.

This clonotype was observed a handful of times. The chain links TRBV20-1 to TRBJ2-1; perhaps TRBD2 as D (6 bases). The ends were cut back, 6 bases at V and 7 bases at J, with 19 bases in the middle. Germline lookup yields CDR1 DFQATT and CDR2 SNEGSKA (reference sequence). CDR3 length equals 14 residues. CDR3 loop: CSATLRTKVNEQFF. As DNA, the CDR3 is TGCAGTGCCACCTTACGGACTAAGGTTAATGAGCAGTTCTTC.

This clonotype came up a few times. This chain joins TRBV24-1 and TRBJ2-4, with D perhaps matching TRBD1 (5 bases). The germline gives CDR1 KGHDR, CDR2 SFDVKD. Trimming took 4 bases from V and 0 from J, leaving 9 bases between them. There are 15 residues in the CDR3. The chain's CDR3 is CATSDNDRAKNIQYF. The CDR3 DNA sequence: TGTGCCACCAGTGACAATGACAGAGCCAAAAACATTCAGTACTTC.

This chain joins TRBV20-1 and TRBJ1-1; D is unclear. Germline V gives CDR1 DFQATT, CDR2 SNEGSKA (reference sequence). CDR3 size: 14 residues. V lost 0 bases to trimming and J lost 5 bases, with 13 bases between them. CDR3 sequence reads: CSARDRRVTTEAFF. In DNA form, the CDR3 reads TGCAGTGCTAGAGATCGGCGGGTCACTACTGAAGCTTTCTTT.

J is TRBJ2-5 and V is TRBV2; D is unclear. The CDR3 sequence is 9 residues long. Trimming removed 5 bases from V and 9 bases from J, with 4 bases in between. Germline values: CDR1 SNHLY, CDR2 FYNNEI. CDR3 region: CASSPPQYF. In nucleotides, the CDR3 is TGTGCCAGCAGTCCGCCCCAGTACTTC.

The CDR3 DNA reads TGTGCCAGCAGTTTCCGTAGCGGGGGCAATGAGCAGTTCTTC. Amino acid sequence: CASSFRSGGNEQFF. The chain uses TRBV12-3 or TRBV12-4 and TRBJ2-1; TRBD2 matches at 9 bases. The V segment lost 3 bases and the J segment 6 bases; nucleotides outside the gene matches: 3. CDR3 length equals 14 residues.

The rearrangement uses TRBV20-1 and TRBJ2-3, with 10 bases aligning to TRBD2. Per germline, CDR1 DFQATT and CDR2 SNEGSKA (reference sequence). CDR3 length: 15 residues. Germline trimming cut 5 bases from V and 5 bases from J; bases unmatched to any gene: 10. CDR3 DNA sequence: TGCAGTGCTTCCGGGACTAGCGAGGCAGGAGATACGCAGTATTTT. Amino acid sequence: CSASGTSEAGDTQYF.

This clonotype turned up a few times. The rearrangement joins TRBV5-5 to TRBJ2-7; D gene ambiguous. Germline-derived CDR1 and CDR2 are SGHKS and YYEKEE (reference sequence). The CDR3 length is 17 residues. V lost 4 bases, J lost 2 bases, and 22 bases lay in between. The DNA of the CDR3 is TGTGCCAGCAGCGGAAGTTTTTATTCCCTGGGTACCTACGAGCAGTACTTC. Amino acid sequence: CASSGSFYSLGTYEQYF.

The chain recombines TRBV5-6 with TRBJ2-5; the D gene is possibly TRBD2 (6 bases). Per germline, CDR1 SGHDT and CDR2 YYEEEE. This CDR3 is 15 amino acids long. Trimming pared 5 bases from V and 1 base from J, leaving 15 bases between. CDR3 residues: CASRLLLAPQETQYF. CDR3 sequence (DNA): TGTGCCAGCAGACTTCTCCTAGCGCCCCAAGAGACCCAGTACTTC.

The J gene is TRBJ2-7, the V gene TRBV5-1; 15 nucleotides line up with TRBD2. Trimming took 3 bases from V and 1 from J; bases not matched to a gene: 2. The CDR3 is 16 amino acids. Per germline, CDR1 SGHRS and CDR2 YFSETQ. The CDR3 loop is CASSWTSGRGSYEQYF. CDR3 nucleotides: TGCGCCAGCAGCTGGACTAGCGGGAGGGGTTCCTACGAGCAGTACTTC.